This T cell receptor beta chain was sequenced in a study of blood T cells in healthy people across ages. Study results and limitations: It was the long-lived donors that had more naive CD4+ cells and higher diversity than aged donors.

Healthy Russian Caucasian donors spanned ages about 6 to 90 years. It was with a sample-barcoded 5' primer and a J-beta primer mix that a second PCR of roughly 7 to 12 cycles was run. TCRdb processed the 5' RACE reads anew with MiXCR; each CDR3 protein has one entry. The repertoire includes some 890,000 distinct CDR3 sequences, almost 30% of them detected once, and approximately 10% sits in the top ten. Points on this clonotype: Antigen specificity is unknown.

The CDR3 totals 16 residues. The V and J ends lost 5 bases and 0 bases, in that order; junction bases with no gene match: 10. CDR1 SGHVS and CDR2 FNYEAQ come from the germline V gene. The same sample was also used in a study of T cells of mothers and their children.

This chain links TRBV7-6 with TRBJ2-7; 7 bases line up with TRBD2. The sequence derives from a middle-aged woman in good health. Sequencing input: blood. This CDR3 reads CASSPQTGTTSYEQYF. The CDR3, as DNA: TGTGCCAGCAGCCCACAGACGGGGACTACCTCCTACGAGCAGTACTTC.